This T cell receptor (beta chain) was captured by sequencing in a study of T-cell reconstitution after alpha-beta-depleted transplantation in children. This clonotype was seen only a few times. Preparation of the TCRbeta library was carried out with unique molecular identifiers. TCRdb redid the calling of the PCR reads with MiXCR, one entry per CDR3 protein. The repertoire holds over 400,000 distinct CDR3 sequences, 9.5% to 15% seen once, with around 6.1% in the top ten. CDR3 length equals 15 residues. Trimming took off 4 bases at V and 7 bases at J, with 17 bases between the two ends. CDR1 and CDR2 (germline): SGHRS, YFSETQ.

The TCR originated in a human donor who donated a stem cell graft to a child with combined immunodeficiency. The chain links TRBV5-1 to TRBJ2-2; no clear D gene. Sample: PBMCs from the stem cell graft donor, taken from the stem cell graft. The CDR3 nucleotides are TGCGCCAGCAGCCTGTCGGGTGGACCAGACGGGGAGCTGTTTTTT. It specifies CASSLSGGPDGELFF.